This TCR beta chain was sequenced for a study of cytomegalovirus exposure and HLA in healthy donors. Study-wide results and caveats: The study listed roughly 150 cytomegalovirus-associated TCR beta chains. When a later analysis was performed, an Asian-associated ancestry cluster reportedly had fewer N-insertions than the 666-donor mean.

A word on this clone: Its antigen is unidentified.

The study ran its PCR with 60 Vbeta and 13 Jbeta primers. Sequenced by immunoSEQ multiplex PCR; TCRdb stores in-frame clones only, minus some. The table includes around 71,000 clones, about 64% detected once. Germline assignment: CDR1 SEHNR and CDR2 FQNEAQ (reference sequence). V shed 0 bases and J shed 7 bases, with 10 bases lying between them. CDR3 length: 15 amino acids. The rearrangement uses TRBV7-9 and TRBJ1-6; D remains unclear. This clonotype was obtained from a young man in good health and CMV-seropositive. Specimen: PBMCs. The CDR3 DNA is TGTGCCAGCAGCTTAGCGCTGGGCGCGAATTCACCCCTCCACTTT. Protein product: CASSLALGANSPLHF.